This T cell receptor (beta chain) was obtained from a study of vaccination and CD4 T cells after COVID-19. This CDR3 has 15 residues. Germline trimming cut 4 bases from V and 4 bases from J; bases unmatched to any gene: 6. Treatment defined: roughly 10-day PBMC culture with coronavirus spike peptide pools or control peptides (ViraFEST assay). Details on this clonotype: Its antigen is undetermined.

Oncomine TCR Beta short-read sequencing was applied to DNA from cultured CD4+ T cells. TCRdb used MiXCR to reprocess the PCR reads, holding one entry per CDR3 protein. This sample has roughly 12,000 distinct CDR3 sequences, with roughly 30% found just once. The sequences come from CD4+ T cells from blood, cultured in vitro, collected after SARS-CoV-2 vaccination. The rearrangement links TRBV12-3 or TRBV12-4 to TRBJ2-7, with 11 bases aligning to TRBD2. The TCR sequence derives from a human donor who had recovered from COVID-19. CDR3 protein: CASSSWASGRYEQYF. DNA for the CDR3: TGTGCCAGCAGTTCCTGGGCTAGCGGGAGGTACGAGCAGTACTTC.